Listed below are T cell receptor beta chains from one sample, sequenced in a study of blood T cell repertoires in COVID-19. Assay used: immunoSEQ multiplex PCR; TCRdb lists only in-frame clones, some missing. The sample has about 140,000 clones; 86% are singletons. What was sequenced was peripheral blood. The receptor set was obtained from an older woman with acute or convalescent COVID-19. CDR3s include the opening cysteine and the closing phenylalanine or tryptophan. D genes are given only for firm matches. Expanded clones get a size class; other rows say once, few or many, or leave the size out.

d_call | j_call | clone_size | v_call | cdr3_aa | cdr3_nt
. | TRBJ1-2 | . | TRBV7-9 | CASSLVSAGVRGYTF | TGTGCCAGCAGCTTAGTATCGGCAGGGGTAAGAGGCTACACCTTC
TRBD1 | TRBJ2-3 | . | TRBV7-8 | CASSLRTGGNTDTQYF | TGTGCCAGCAGCTTACGGACAGGGGGAAACACAGATACGCAGTATTTT
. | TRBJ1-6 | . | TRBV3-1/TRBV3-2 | CASSQGRQTASPLHF | TGTGCCAGCAGCCAAGGCAGACAAACGGCTTCACCCCTCCACTTT
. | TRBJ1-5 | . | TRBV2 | CASKGQPNQPQHF | TGTGCCAGCAAAGGACAGCCGAATCAGCCCCAGCATTTT
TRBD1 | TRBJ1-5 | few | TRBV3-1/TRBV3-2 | CASSLAGQGAQPQHF | TGTGCCAGCAGCCTAGCGGGACAGGGGGCGCAGCCCCAGCATTTT
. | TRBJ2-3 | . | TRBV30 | CAWRAAGLPDTQYF | TGTGCCTGGAGAGCTGCGGGGTTACCAGATACGCAGTATTTT
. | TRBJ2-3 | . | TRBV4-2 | CASSQDLTRDFFTDTQYF | TGTGCCAGCAGCCAAGATCTCACCCGGGACTTCTTCACAGATACGCAGTATTTT
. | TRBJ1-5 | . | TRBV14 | CASSPTGWNQPQHF | TGTGCCAGCAGCCCCACAGGGTGGAATCAGCCCCAGCATTTT
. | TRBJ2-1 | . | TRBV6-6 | CASSYPQNNEQFF | TGTGCCAGCAGTTACCCCCAGAACAATGAGCAGTTCTTC
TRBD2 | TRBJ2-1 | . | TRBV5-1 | CASRYIAGGNNEQFF | TGCGCCAGCAGATACATAGCGGGGGGCAACAATGAGCAGTTCTTC
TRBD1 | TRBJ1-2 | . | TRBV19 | CATSPQDRELQRATF | TGTGCCACCTCCCCCCAGGACAGGGAGCTGCAGAGGGCCACCTTC
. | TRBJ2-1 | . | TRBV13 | CASSLPPRAGEQFF | TGTGCCAGCAGCTTACCCCCCAGGGCTGGTGAGCAGTTCTTC
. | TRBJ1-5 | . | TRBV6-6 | CASRDRNSNQPQHF | TGTGCCAGCAGAGACAGGAATAGCAATCAGCCCCAGCATTTT
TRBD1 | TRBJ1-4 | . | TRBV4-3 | CASSPTGQTNEKLFF | TGCGCCAGCAGCCCCACGGGACAGACTAATGAAAAACTGTTTTTT
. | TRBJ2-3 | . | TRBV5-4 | CASSLDLTDTQYF | TGTGCCAGCAGCCTGGACTTAACTGATACGCAGTATTTT
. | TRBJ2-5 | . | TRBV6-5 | CASSTGPKETQYF | TGTGCCAGCAGTACAGGGCCTAAAGAGACCCAGTACTTC
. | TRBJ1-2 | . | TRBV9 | CASSVGRGGYGYTF | TGTGCCAGCAGCGTTGGAAGGGGTGGCTATGGCTACACCTTC
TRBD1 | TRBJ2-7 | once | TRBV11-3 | CASSFRASRDSYEQYF | TGTGCCAGCAGCTTCCGCGCCTCCCGGGACAGCTACGAGCAGTACTTC
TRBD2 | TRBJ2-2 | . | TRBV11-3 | CASSLGRLADAGELFF | TGTGCCAGCAGCTTAGGGAGGCTAGCGGACGCCGGGGAGCTGTTTTTT
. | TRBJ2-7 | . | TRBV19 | CASSPRDTGTYEQYF | TGTGCCAGTAGTCCCCGGGACACGGGTACTTACGAGCAGTACTTC
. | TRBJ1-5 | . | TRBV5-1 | CASSLGLGASNQPQHF | TGCGCCAGCAGCTTGGGGTTAGGGGCTAGCAATCAGCCCCAGCATTTT
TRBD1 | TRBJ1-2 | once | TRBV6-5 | CASSYSGGGLYGYTF | TGTGCCAGCAGTTACTCAGGAGGGGGCCTTTATGGCTACACCTTC
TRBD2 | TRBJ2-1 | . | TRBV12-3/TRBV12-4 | CASSRLAGGEQFF | TGTGCCAGCAGTCGACTAGCGGGCGGTGAGCAGTTCTTC
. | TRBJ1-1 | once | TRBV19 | CASSTMSGEEAFF | TGTGCCAGTAGTACGATGTCAGGGGAAGAAGCTTTCTTT
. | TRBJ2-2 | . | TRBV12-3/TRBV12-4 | CASSPGGELFF | TGTGCCAGCAGTCCGGGGGGGGAGCTGTTTTTT
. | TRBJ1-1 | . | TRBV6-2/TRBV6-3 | CASSPLTTALNTEAFF | TGTGCCAGCAGTCCCCTTACGACAGCCCTGAACACTGAAGCTTTCTTT
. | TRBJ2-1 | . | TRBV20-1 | CSASRNEANQFF | TGCAGTGCTAGTCGTAATGAGGCAAATCAGTTCTTC
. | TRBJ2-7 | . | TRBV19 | CASSNRVESYEQYF | TGTGCCAGTAGTAACCGGGTTGAATCCTACGAGCAGTACTTC
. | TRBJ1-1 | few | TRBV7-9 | CASLGQMNTEAFF | TGTGCCAGCCTAGGACAAATGAACACTGAAGCTTTCTTT
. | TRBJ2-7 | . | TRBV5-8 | CASSHIRTTGSFEQYF | TGTGCCAGCAGCCATATACGCACGACAGGTTCTTTCGAGCAGTACTTC
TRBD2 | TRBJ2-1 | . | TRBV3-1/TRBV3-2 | CASSQASGGALGEQFF | TGTGCCAGCAGCCAAGCTAGCGGGGGGGCCTTAGGTGAGCAGTTCTTC
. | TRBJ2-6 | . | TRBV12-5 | CASGLAPTGTNSGANVLTF | TGTGCTAGTGGTTTGGCACCGACAGGAACCAACTCTGGGGCCAACGTCCTGACTTTC
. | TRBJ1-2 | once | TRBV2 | CASSVWQGSDYGYTF | TGTGCCAGCAGTGTTTGGCAGGGCAGTGACTATGGCTACACCTTC
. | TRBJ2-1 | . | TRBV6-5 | CASRPWGGQEEQFF | TGTGCCAGCAGGCCTTGGGGGGGGCAGGAAGAGCAGTTCTTC
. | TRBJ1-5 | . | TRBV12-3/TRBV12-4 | CASGQGNQPQHF | TGTGCCAGCGGGCAAGGCAATCAGCCCCAGCATTTT
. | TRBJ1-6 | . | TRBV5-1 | CASSLAGERSINSPLHF | TGCGCCAGCAGCTTGGCCGGAGAAAGGTCTATAAATTCACCCCTCCACTTT
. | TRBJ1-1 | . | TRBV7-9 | CASSLGLLEAEAFF | TGTGCCAGCAGCCTGGGCCTTCTGGAGGCTGAAGCTTTCTTT
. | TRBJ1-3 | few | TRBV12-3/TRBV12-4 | CASSPGLVRVYF | TGTGCCAGCAGCCCTGGTTTGGTCAGGGTATATTTT
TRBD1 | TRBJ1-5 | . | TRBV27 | CASSLSGQMYSNQPQHF | TGTGCCAGCAGTTTATCGGGACAGATGTATAGCAATCAGCCCCAGCATTTT
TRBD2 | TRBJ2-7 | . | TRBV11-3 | CASSLGVGGLARGGTTEQYF | TGTGCCAGCAGCTTAGGAGTTGGCGGTTTGGCCCGAGGAGGGACTACCGAGCAGTACTTC
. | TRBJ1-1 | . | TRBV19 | CASSIERGTEAFF | TGTGCCAGTAGTATCGAAAGGGGCACTGAAGCTTTCTTT
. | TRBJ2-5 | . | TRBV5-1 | CASNRGAEETQYF | TGCGCCAGCAACCGGGGGGCGGAGGAGACCCAGTACTTC
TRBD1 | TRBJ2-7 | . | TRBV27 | CASSPTGLPYEQYF | TGTGCCAGCAGTCCGACAGGGCTACCCTACGAGCAGTACTTC
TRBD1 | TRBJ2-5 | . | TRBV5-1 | CASSLGQGVSQETQYF | TGCGCCAGCAGCCTAGGACAGGGGGTCTCCCAAGAGACCCAGTACTTC
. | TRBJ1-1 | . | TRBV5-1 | CASSREGRSRAEAFF | TGCGCCAGCAGCCGGGAGGGTCGATCGAGGGCTGAAGCTTTCTTT
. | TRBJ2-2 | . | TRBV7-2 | CASSWTGTGKRGTGELFF | TGTGCCAGCAGCTGGACCGGGACTGGCAAAAGGGGCACCGGGGAGCTGTTTTTT
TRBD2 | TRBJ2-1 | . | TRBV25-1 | CASRGGSSYNEQFF | TGTGCCAGCAGGGGGGGGAGCTCCTACAATGAGCAGTTCTTC
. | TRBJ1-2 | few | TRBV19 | CASSIDRGSLYGYTF | TGTGCCAGTAGTATAGATCGAGGCAGCTTGTATGGCTACACCTTC
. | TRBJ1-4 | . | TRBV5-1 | CASSFGQGGKLFF | TGCGCCAGCAGCTTTGGGCAGGGTGGAAAACTGTTTTTT
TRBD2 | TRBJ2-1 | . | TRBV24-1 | CATSVSGGGSYNEQFF | TGTGCCACCAGTGTCAGCGGGGGGGGTTCCTACAATGAGCAGTTCTTC
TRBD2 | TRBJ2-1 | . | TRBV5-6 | CASSLTSGGYNEQFF | TGTGCCAGCAGTTTGACTAGCGGGGGCTACAATGAGCAGTTCTTC
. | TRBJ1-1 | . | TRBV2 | CASSEASGSRAFF | TGTGCCAGCAGTGAAGCGTCGGGGTCGAGAGCTTTCTTT
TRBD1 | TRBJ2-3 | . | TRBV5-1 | CASSSSGQGADTQYF | TGCGCCAGCAGCTCCTCGGGACAGGGGGCAGATACGCAGTATTTT
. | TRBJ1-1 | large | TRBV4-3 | CASSQDSETEAFF | TGCGCCAGCAGCCAAGATTCGGAGACTGAAGCTTTCTTT
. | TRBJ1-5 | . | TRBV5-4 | CASSLGGSNNQPQHF | TGTGCCAGCAGCTTGGGGGGCAGTAACAATCAGCCCCAGCATTTT
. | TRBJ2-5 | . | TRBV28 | CASSNRDGTQYF | TGTGCCAGCAGTAACAGGGACGGGACCCAGTACTTC
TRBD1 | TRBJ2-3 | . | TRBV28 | CASRDRGRTDTQYF | TGTGCCAGCAGAGACAGGGGGCGCACAGATACGCAGTATTTT
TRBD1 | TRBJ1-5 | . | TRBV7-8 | CASSLRDLGTGRSNQPQHF | TGTGCCAGCAGCTTAAGGGACTTGGGGACAGGCAGGAGCAATCAGCCCCAGCATTTT
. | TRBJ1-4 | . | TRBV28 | CASSHRNIEKLFF | TGTGCCAGCAGTCACAGGAATATAGAAAAACTGTTTTTT